Shown below are 8 T cell receptor beta chains from a single sample sequenced in a study of T cell clonality in common variable immunodeficiency (dated by TCRdb to 2015 to 2017). Libraries came from the immunoSEQ multiplex PCR assay. Here the immuneACCESS table is served through TCRdb, limited to in-frame sequences with V and J called. Missing clones are a known gap in these copies; in checked studies unresolved V genes cover under half, and the rest lacks a known reason. This sample includes under 45,000 clones, and none of them was observed just once. About 9.9% of the sample is in the top ten clones. The sequenced material came from peripheral blood mononuclear cells. The receptors were gathered from a person aged 18 to 70 in good health.

This clone was seen many times. The read comes to an end 3 residues before the CDR3 does, leaving the germline J gene to fill in the end. V and J are TRBV4-1 and TRBJ2-1, with a possible D match to TRBD1 (6 bases). Trimming cost V 1 base and J 7 bases, with 14 bases left between them. This CDR3 has 15 amino acids. Per germline, CDR1 MGHRA and CDR2 YSYEKL. CDR3 in amino acids: CASSQVFRTENEQFF. The DNA read from the CDR3 is TGCGCCAGCAGCCAAGTATTTAGGACAGAGAATGAG.

This clone was observed a few times. The CDR3 end falls 3 residues outside the read, so it is completed with the germline J gene. The chain couples TRBV7-9 to TRBJ2-5, with 8 bases that match TRBD2. Per germline, CDR1 SEHNR and CDR2 FQNEAQ (reference sequence). The trim removed 5 bases at V and 2 bases at J, leaving 7 bases unmatched. The CDR3 is made up of 15 amino acids. CDR3 DNA, as far as it was read: TGTGCCAGCAGCCGCGGGGGGTACCAGCAAGAGACC. Protein: CASSRGGYQQET. The complete CDR3 sequence is CASSRGGYQQETQYF.

Points on this clone: The missing CDR3 end, 3 residues past where the read stops, is filled in from the germline J gene. V and J are TRBV2 and TRBJ2-4; 7 bases are a match to TRBD1. The germline gives CDR1 SNHLY, CDR2 FYNNEI. This CDR3 region has 14 residues. CDR3 region: CASSADTGVHGQYF. The DNA read from the CDR3 is TGTGCCAGCAGTGCTGATACAGGGGTCCATGGT. Complete variable domain (other parts from reference TRBV2 and TRBJ2-4): EPEVTQTPSHQVTQMGQEVILRCVPISNHLYFYWYRQILGQKVEFLVSFYNNEISEKSEIFDDQFSVERPDGSNFTLKIRSTKLEDSAMYFCASSADTGVHGQYFGAGTRLSVL.

Remarks on this clone: The DNA ends 3 residues before the CDR3 does, and the rest of the CDR3 is filled in from the germline J gene. V gene TRBV7-6 combines with J gene TRBJ1-2; D gene unclear. Germline CDR1 SGHVS, CDR2 FNYEAQ. The CDR3 runs to 11 residues. This chain's CDR3 is CASSYYNDYTF. The CDR3 DNA, read in part, is TGTGCCAGCAGCTATTACAATGAC. The variable domain in full, completed from reference TRBV7-6 and TRBJ1-2, reads GAGVSQSPRYKVTKRGQDVALRCDPISGHVSLYWYRQALGQGPEFLTYFNYEAQQDKSGLPNDRFSAERPEGSISTLTIQRTEQRDSAMYRCASSYYNDYTFGSGTRLTVV.

This clone showed up many times. The read is 3 residues too short to cover the CDR3 end, so that end is filled in from the germline J gene. The chain uses TRBV7-2 and TRBJ2-1, with D possibly matching TRBD2 (6 bases). This CDR3 is 15 amino acids long. V was shortened by 2 bases and J by 7 bases, with 15 bases between the two germline ends. Germline values: CDR1 SGHTA, CDR2 FQGNSA. CDR3 amino acids: CASSLSSEVGNEQFF. Partial CDR3 DNA: TGTGCCAGCAGCTTATCTAGCGAGGTGGGGAATGAG.

This clone has ten or more counts. The CDR3 extends 3 residues past the end of the read, so its final part is completed from the germline J gene. The gene calls are TRBV12-3 or TRBV12-4 and TRBJ2-3, with TRBD2 matching over 8 bases. Losses at the gene ends were 8 bases for V and 0 bases for J; bases not matched to a gene: 10. The CDR3 sequence is 16 residues long. The CDR3 sequence: CASATTAGDSTDTQYF. The covered CDR3 bases are TGTGCCAGCGCCACCACAGCGGGAGATAGCACAGATACG.

This clone occurred many times. The sequence runs out 3 residues before the end of the CDR3; the remainder is reconstructed from the germline J gene. This chain uses TRBV7-3 with TRBJ2-4, with 10 bases aligning to TRBD1. Trimming at V came to 1 base and at J to 7 bases, leaving 10 bases not matched to a gene. CDR3 length: 17 amino acids. The germline CDR1 and CDR2 sequences are SGHTA and FQGTGA. CDR3 amino acids: CASSLMGRTGGTNIQYF. CDR3 bases read: TGTGCCAGCAGCTTAATGGGCCGGACAGGGGGTACGAACATT.

This clone was counted at least ten times. The observed sequence ends 3 residues before the CDR3 terminus, with the missing tail filled in from the germline J gene. This sequence joins TRBV9 and TRBJ2-6; D gene ambiguous. V shed 0 bases and J shed 3 bases, with 7 bases lying between them. The CDR3 totals 15 residues. Germline lookup yields CDR1 SGDLS and CDR2 YYNGEE. The CDR3 sequence: CASSVEGYGANVLTF. The CDR3 DNA, read in part, is TGTGCCAGCAGCGTAGAGGGTTATGGGGCCAACGTC.